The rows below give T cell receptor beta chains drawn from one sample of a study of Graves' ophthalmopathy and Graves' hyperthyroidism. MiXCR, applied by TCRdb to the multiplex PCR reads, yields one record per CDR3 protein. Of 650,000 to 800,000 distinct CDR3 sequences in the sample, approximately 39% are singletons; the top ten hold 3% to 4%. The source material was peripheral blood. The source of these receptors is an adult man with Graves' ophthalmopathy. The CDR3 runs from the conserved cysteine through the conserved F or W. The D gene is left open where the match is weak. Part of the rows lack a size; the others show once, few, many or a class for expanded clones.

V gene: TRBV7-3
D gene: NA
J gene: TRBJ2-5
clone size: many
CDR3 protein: CASRIGVGLGETQYF
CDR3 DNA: TGTGCCAGCAGAATCGGGGTCGGTCTTGGCGAGACCCAGTACTTC

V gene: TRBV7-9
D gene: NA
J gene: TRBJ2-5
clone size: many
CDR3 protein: CASSFVQGETQYF
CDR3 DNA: TGTGCCAGCAGCTTTGTCCAGGGGGAGACCCAGTACTTC

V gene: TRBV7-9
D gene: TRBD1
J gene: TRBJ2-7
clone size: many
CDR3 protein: CASRDTPGTEIHEQYF
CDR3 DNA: TGTGCCAGCAGAGACACTCCTGGGACAGAAATCCACGAGCAGTACTTC

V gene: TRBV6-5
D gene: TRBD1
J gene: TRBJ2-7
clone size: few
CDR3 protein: CASSPGGRGSSYEQYF
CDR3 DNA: TGTGCCAGCAGTCCGGGCGGCAGGGGGAGCTCCTACGAGCAGTACTTC

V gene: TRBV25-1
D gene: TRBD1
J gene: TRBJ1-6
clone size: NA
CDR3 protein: CASSAQTGVGSPLHF
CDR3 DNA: TGTGCCAGCAGTGCCCAGACAGGGGTAGGTTCACCCCTCCACTTT

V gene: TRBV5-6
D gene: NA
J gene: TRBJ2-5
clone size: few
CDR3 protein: CASSLVAFDQETQYF
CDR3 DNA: TGTGCCAGCAGCTTAGTAGCGTTCGATCAAGAGACCCAGTACTTC

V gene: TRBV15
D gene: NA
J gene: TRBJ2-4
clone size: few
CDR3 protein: CATSRVITGFGNIQYF
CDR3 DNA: TGTGCCACCAGCAGAGTAATTACTGGATTTGGCAACATTCAGTACTTC

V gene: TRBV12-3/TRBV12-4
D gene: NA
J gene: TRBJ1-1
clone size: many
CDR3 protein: CASNPGGNTEAFF
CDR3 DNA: TGTGCCAGCAACCCCGGCGGGAACACTGAAGCTTTCTTT

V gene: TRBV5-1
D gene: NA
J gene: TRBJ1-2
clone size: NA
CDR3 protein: CASSGAPEGGNYGYTF
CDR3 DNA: TGCGCCAGCAGCGGGGCCCCCGAGGGAGGGAACTATGGCTACACCTTC

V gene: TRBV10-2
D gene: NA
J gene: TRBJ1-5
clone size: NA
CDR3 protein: CASSLGRENQPQHF
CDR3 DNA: TGCGCCAGCAGCTTAGGCAGGGAAAATCAGCCCCAGCATTTT

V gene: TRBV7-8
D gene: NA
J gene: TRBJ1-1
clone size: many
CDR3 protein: CASSLGSGMNTEAFF
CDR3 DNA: TGTGCCAGCAGCCTAGGCTCGGGTATGAACACTGAAGCTTTCTTT